Following are 24 T cell receptor beta chains from one sample sequenced in a study of beta chain features in type 1 diabetes. Sequenced material consisted of expressed TCRB transcripts (all of the isolated RNA was reverse transcribed). TCRdb's table, derived via immunoSEQ multiplex PCR, lists solely in-frame clones and lacks some. This table holds 430,000 or so clones, roughly 11% found once. The material sequenced was naive CD4+ T cells from blood. The receptors derive from a woman between 18 and 30 years old in good health.

This clone was seen a few times. This chain uses TRBV5-1 with TRBJ2-3; D remains unclear. Germline V gene lookup returns CDR1 SGHRS and CDR2 YFSETQ. The CDR3 has 14 amino acids. Trimming shortened V by 0 bases and J by 2 bases, and 7 bases separated the two germline ends. For the CDR3, the DNA is TGCGCCAGCAGCTTGGGATCAGCCACAGATACGCAGTATTTT. Translating gives CASSLGSATDTQYF.

This clone was found many times. The chain combines TRBV4-3 with TRBJ2-5; D is perhaps TRBD1 (5 bases). V was clipped by 2 bases and J by 1 base, with 8 bases between them. This CDR3 is 14 amino acids long. CDR1 LGHNA and CDR2 YSLEER come from the germline V gene. CDR3 DNA: TGCGCCAGCAGCCAACGCAGGGCCCAAGAGACCCAGTACTTC. Translation gives CASSQRRAQETQYF.

This clone was counted a few times. The CDR3 loop is CASSSYGTGELFF. The CDR3 region has the DNA TGTGCCAGCAGTTCCTATGGAACCGGGGAGCTGTTTTTT. V gene TRBV6-5 combines with J gene TRBJ2-2; D is undetermined. Looked up from germline, CDR1 is MNHEY and CDR2 is SVGAGI. The CDR3 runs to 13 residues. Trimming left V 4 bases short and J 5 bases short, with 8 bases between.

The chain joins TRBV10-3 to TRBJ1-2; D not resolved. The CDR3 runs to 12 residues. CDR1 ENHRY and CDR2 SYGVKD come from the germline V gene. V lost 6 bases and J 7 bases, leaving 12 bases between the germline ends. The DNA of the CDR3 is TGTGCCATCAGGGTCAGGACGGCTGGCTACACCTTC. This translates into CAIRVRTAGYTF.

For the CDR3, the DNA is TGCAGCGGGAAGGGACAGCTCTACAATGAGCAGTTCTTC. As protein: CSGKGQLYNEQFF. The genes are TRBV29-1 and TRBJ2-1; 7 positions match TRBD1. CDR1 and CDR2 (germline): SQVTM, ANQGSEA. This CDR3 is built from 13 residues. Trimming at V came to 7 bases and at J to 3 bases, leaving 6 bases not matched to a gene.

The sample holds a few counts of this clone. The rearrangement links TRBV5-4 to TRBJ2-6; no clear D. The CDR3 is made up of 15 amino acids. V shed 4 bases and J shed 6 bases, with 14 bases lying between them. Germline loops: CDR1 SGHNT, CDR2 YYREEE (reference sequence). CDR3 sequence: CASSPPLGPANVLTF. CDR3 bases: TGTGCCAGCAGCCCCCCCCTAGGGCCGGCCAACGTCCTGACTTTC. Together with reference TRBV5-4 and TRBJ2-6, the CDR3 gives the full variable domain: ETGVTQSPTHLIKTRGQQVTLRCSSQSGHNTVSWYQQALGQGPQFIFQYYREEENGRGNFPPRFSGLQFPNYSSELNVNALELDDSALYLCASSPPLGPANVLTFGAGSRLTVL.

The chain combines TRBV2 with TRBJ2-1; D uncertain. V gave up 6 bases and J gave up 4 bases, with 16 bases separating them. The CDR3 covers 15 residues. Germline V CDR1 and CDR2: SNHLY, FYNNEI. CDR3 sequence (DNA): TGTGCCAGCAGCCTCGTTACAGATGAATACAATGAGCAGTTCTTC. As protein: CASSLVTDEYNEQFF.

V gene TRBV29-1 combines with J gene TRBJ1-3, with a possible D match to TRBD1 (5 bases). Germline lookup yields CDR1 SQVTM and CDR2 ANQGSEA. The CDR3 totals 14 residues. V gave up 4 bases and J gave up 0 bases, with 10 bases separating them. In DNA, the CDR3 is TGCAGCGTTGTGGGGGTCTACTCTGGAAACACCATATATTTT. This codes for CSVVGVYSGNTIYF.

The chain uses TRBV14 and TRBJ2-7, with D perhaps matching TRBD1 (5 bases). The germline V gene has CDR1 SGHDN and CDR2 FVKESK. CDR3 length: 13 amino acids. Trimming removed 4 bases at V and 5 bases at J, with 12 bases between. CDR3 sequence (DNA): TGTGCCAGCAGCCCCCAGGGAAGGGACGAGCAGTACGTC. Its protein product is CASSPQGRDEQYV.

There are a few counts of this clone. The chain carries TRBV9 and TRBJ2-7, with D maybe TRBD2 (6 bases). With 3 bases removed from V and 3 bases from J, the gap between germline ends came to 16 bases. The V gene's germline CDR1 is SGDLS and CDR2 YYNGEE. This CDR3 region has 15 residues. CDR3 in amino acids: CASSATGVGYYEQYF. The CDR3 DNA reads as TGTGCCAGCAGCGCCACGGGAGTTGGCTACTACGAGCAGTACTTC.

The chain recombines TRBV11-2 with TRBJ2-5; 10 bases align to TRBD2. Germline V gene data show CDR1 as SGHAT and CDR2 as FQNNGV. The CDR3 is 17 residues long. V lost 4 bases to trimming and J lost 2 bases; unmatched junction nucleotides: 10. The CDR3 sequence is CASSSEALAGAQETQYF. The CDR3 region has the DNA TGTGCCAGCAGCTCCGAAGCGCTAGCGGGGGCTCAAGAGACCCAGTACTTC.

The chain carries TRBV5-1 and TRBJ2-1, with TRBD2 matching over 12 bases. Trimming took 4 bases from V and 4 from J; bases not matched to a gene: 6. Germline V gene lookup returns CDR1 SGHRS and CDR2 YFSETQ. The CDR3 covers 16 residues. Written as DNA, the CDR3 is TGCGCCAGCAGCCCCTTGACTAGCGGGGGATACAATGAGCAGTTCTTC. Translating it yields CASSPLTSGGYNEQFF. Complete variable domain (other parts from reference TRBV5-1 and TRBJ2-1): KAGVTQTPRYLIKTRGQQVTLSCSPISGHRSVSWYQQTPGQGLQFLFEYFSETQRNKGNFPGRFSGRQFSNSRSEMNVSTLELGDSALYLCASSPLTSGGYNEQFFGPGTRLTVL.

This CDR3 reads CASSETGLETQYF. The CDR3 nucleotides are TGCGCCAGCAGCGAGACAGGGCTAGAGACCCAGTACTTC. This chain joins TRBV5-1 and TRBJ2-5; 7 bases agree with TRBD1. The CDR3 is made up of 13 amino acids. Germline V lookup: CDR1 SGHRS, CDR2 YFSETQ. Trimming cost V 4 bases and J 4 bases; bases outside gene matches: 4.

This clone was detected only a few times. The rearrangement links TRBV7-9 to TRBJ1-1; D uncertain. This CDR3 spans 12 amino acids. CDR1 SEHNR and CDR2 FQNEAQ come from the germline V gene (reference sequence). With 0 bases removed from V and 7 bases from J, the gap between germline ends came to 6 bases. The CDR3 loop is CASSLAQIEAFF. The CDR3 region has the DNA TGTGCCAGCAGCTTAGCGCAGATTGAAGCTTTCTTT.

V and J are TRBV6-5 and TRBJ2-3; TRBD2 matches 8 bases. V dropped 4 bases and J dropped 8; count of bases not matched to a gene: 14. Germline assignment: CDR1 MNHEY and CDR2 SVGAGI. The CDR3 contains 16 residues. In nucleotides, the CDR3 is TGTGCCAGCAGTTTATTTAGCGGGGTAGGGCTAGGTACGCAGTATTTT. Its protein is CASSLFSGVGLGTQYF.

The chain recombines TRBV11-2 with TRBJ2-1; perhaps TRBD2 as D (5 bases). This CDR3 contains 13 residues. V lost 3 bases to trimming and J lost 8 bases, with 11 bases between them. CDR1 is SGHAT and CDR2 is FQNNGV in the germline V gene. CDR3 in amino acids: CASSFPASYEQFF. The CDR3 DNA reads TGTGCCAGCAGCTTCCCTGCTAGCTATGAGCAGTTCTTC.

This clone turned up a few times. The chain is built from TRBV5-1 and TRBJ2-3; D is uncertain. Germline V CDR1 and CDR2: SGHRS, YFSETQ. The CDR3 totals 16 residues. Between the trimmed V and J ends, which lost 1 base and 5 bases, there was a span of 17 bases. CDR3 region: CASSLFPQEKGDTQYF. DNA of the CDR3: TGCGCCAGCAGCTTGTTTCCGCAGGAGAAGGGAGATACGCAGTATTTT. The complete variable domain, with remaining parts taken from reference TRBV5-1 and TRBJ2-3, reads KAGVTQTPRYLIKTRGQQVTLSCSPISGHRSVSWYQQTPGQGLQFLFEYFSETQRNKGNFPGRFSGRQFSNSRSEMNVSTLELGDSALYLCASSLFPQEKGDTQYFGPGTRLTVL.

This chain links TRBV29-1 with TRBJ2-1; possible D gene TRBD1, 5 bases. The CDR3 totals 14 residues. Germline-derived CDR1 and CDR2 are SQVTM and ANQGSEA. V lost 3 bases and J lost 0, with 9 bases in between. CDR3 bases: TGCAGCGTTGATGGGGCGGACTCCTACAATGAGCAGTTCTTC. Its protein product is CSVDGADSYNEQFF.

The chain employs TRBV9 and TRBJ2-5; D unresolved. CDR3 length: 15 residues. Deletions cut 4 bases from V and 3 bases from J, with 16 bases between. Germline V CDR1 and CDR2: SGDLS, YYNGEE. The chain's CDR3 is CASSLLGGNKETQYF. The CDR3 DNA follows: TGTGCCAGCAGCCTCCTAGGCGGAAACAAAGAGACCCAGTACTTC.

In its sample, this clone was seen a few times. The chain links TRBV29-1 to TRBJ1-4; 7 nucleotides match TRBD1. CDR1 is SQVTM and CDR2 is ANQGSEA in the germline V gene. V lost 4 bases to trimming and J lost 3 bases; unmatched junction nucleotides: 8. This CDR3 has 15 amino acids. The CDR3 loop reads CSVGGLGTANEKLFF. The CDR3 DNA reads TGCAGCGTTGGGGGCCTCGGGACAGCTAATGAAAAACTGTTTTTT.

The chain links TRBV4-3 to TRBJ2-5; possible D gene TRBD1, 6 bases. This CDR3 comprises 16 residues. Trimming cost V 8 bases and J 5 bases, with 24 bases left between them. Germline CDR1 LGHNA, CDR2 YSLEER. The CDR3 spells CASSLGGYKIGETQYF. Written as DNA, the CDR3 is TGCGCCAGCTCCTTAGGGGGATACAAAATCGGGGAGACCCAGTACTTC.

This clone was seen a handful of times. The DNA of the CDR3 is TGTGCCAGCAGTGCCCGGACAGGGGGCTACGAGCAGTACGTC. Protein sequence: CASSARTGGYEQYV. The chain carries TRBV27 and TRBJ2-7; 10 bases are a match to TRBD1. The CDR3 sequence is 14 residues long. Germline trimming cut 5 bases from V and 3 bases from J; bases unmatched to any gene: 4. Per the germline V gene, CDR1 is MNHEY and CDR2 is SMNVEV (reference sequence).

The J gene is TRBJ2-5, the V gene TRBV7-2; maybe TRBD2 (7 bases). Germline lookup yields CDR1 SGHTA and CDR2 FQGNSA. Trimming pared 5 bases from V and 5 bases from J, leaving 15 bases between. This CDR3 contains 14 residues. CDR3: CASSVAGAGETQYF. Here the CDR3 DNA reads TGTGCCAGCAGCGTTGCGGGGGCCGGGGAGACCCAGTACTTC. Filled out from reference TRBV7-2 and TRBJ2-5, the complete variable domain reads GAGVSQSPSNKVTEKGKDVELRCDPISGHTALYWYRQSLGQGLEFLIYFQGNSAPDKSGLPSDRFSAERTGGSVSTLTIQRTQQEDSAVYLCASSVAGAGETQYFGPGTRLLVL.

This rearrangement joins TRBV6-5 to TRBJ2-3; 12 bases agree with TRBD2. Losses at the gene ends were 7 bases for V and 5 bases for J; bases not matched to a gene: 7. Per germline, CDR1 MNHEY and CDR2 SVGAGI. This CDR3 is built from 15 residues. CDR3 region: CASTIRGLAGDTQYF. The CDR3, as DNA: TGTGCCAGCACCATAAGGGGACTAGCGGGAGATACGCAGTATTTT.